The clone carrying this T cell receptor beta chain was counted a few times. 5'RACE primed from the constant segment yielded TCR alpha and TCR beta cDNA libraries bearing sample barcodes and UMIs. TCRdb analysed the 5' RACE reads with MiXCR anew, one entry per CDR3 protein. This sample carries roughly 340,000 distinct CDR3 sequences, around a fifth of them seen once, and the ten largest clones take around 20%. The sample originates from a study of T-cell memory formation after mild COVID-19. This sequence originates from a man between 18 and 35 years old who had mild COVID-19 (a few samples of this study predate the infection). Cell type and time point are not known. Sequenced input: PBMCs or a T cell subset sorted from them (not recorded which).

CDR3 sequence (DNA): TGCGCCAGCAGCCAAGATGGGGACTCCTACGAGCAGTACGTC. Protein sequence: CASSQDGDSYEQYV. The V gene is TRBV4-3, the J gene TRBJ2-7; D is uncertain. The V end lost 0 bases, the J end lost 0 bases, and 6 bases lay between the germline ends. The germline V gene has CDR1 LGHNA and CDR2 YSLEER. CDR3 size: 14 residues.